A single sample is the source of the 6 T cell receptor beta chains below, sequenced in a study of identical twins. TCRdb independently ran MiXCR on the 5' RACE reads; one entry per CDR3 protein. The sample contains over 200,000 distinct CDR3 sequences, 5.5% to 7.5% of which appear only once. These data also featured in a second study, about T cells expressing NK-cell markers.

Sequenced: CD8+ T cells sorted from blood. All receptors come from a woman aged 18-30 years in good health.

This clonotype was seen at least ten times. CDR3 DNA: TGTGCCAGCAGTCCCGGGACCCCGGGGGGCCTCGAGCAGTTCTTC. Its protein is CASSPGTPGGLEQFF. The gene calls are TRBV12-3 or TRBV12-4 and TRBJ2-1, with a weak D call TRBD2 (7 bases). Deletions cut 5 bases from V and 10 bases from J, with 21 bases between. The CDR3 runs 15 residues.

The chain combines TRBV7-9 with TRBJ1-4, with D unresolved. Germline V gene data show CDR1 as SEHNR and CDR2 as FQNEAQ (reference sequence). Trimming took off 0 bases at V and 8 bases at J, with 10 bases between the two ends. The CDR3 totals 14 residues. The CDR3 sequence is CASSLAVIGEKLFF. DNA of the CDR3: TGTGCCAGCAGCTTAGCAGTAATCGGGGAAAAACTGTTTTTT.

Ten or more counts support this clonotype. As DNA, the CDR3 is TGCAGCGTTGACCCGGGACTAGCGGGGGCCTACGAGCAGTACTTC. Its translation: CSVDPGLAGAYEQYF. This chain links TRBV29-1 with TRBJ2-7; 14 bases fit TRBD2. The CDR3 loop spans 15 amino acids. Losses at the gene ends were 3 bases for V and 2 bases for J; bases not matched to a gene: 3. Germline V CDR1 and CDR2: SQVTM, ANQGSEA.

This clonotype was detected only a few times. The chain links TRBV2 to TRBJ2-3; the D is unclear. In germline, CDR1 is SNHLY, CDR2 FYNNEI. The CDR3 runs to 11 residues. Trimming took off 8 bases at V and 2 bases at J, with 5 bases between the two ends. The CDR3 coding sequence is TGTGCCAGCCTATACACAGATACGCAGTATTTT. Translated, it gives CASLYTDTQYF. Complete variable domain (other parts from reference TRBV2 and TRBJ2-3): EPEVTQTPSHQVTQMGQEVILRCVPISNHLYFYWYRQILGQKVEFLVSFYNNEISEKSEIFDDQFSVERPDGSNFTLKIRSTKLEDSAMYFCASLYTDTQYFGPGTRLTVL.

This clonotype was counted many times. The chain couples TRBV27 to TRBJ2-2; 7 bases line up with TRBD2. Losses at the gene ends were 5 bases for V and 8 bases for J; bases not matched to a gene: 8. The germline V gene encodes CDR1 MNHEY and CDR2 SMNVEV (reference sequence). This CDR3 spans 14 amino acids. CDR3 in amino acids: CASSPGLGGGELFF. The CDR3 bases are TGTGCCAGCAGTCCTGGGCTGGGAGGGGGGGAGCTGTTTTTT.

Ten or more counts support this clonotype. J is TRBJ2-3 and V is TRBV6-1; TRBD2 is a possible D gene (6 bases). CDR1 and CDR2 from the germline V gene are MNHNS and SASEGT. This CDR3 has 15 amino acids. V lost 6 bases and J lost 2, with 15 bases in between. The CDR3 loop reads CASRASGFYTDTQYF. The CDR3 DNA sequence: TGTGCCAGCAGGGCCAGCGGGTTCTACACAGATACGCAGTATTTT.